This T cell receptor (beta chain) was retrieved from a study of T cell repertoires in ileal Crohn's disease. Study as a whole: Each sample's TCRB immunosequencing used 450 to 550 nanograms of biopsy DNA.

Time point denoted: inflamed ileum from the surgical specimen. Repertoires were generated with immunoSEQ multiplex PCR, while TCRdb's copy carries only in-frame clones and drops some. The table shows about 16,000 clones, with 92% occurring only once. Sequenced: ileal tissue. The receptor was isolated from an adult with Crohn's disease.

The CDR3 sequence: CASSYRDSTEAFF. DNA for the CDR3: TGCGCCAGCAGCTACCGGGACAGCACTGAAGCTTTCTTT. The genes are TRBV5-1 and TRBJ1-1; 7 bases fit TRBD1. The CDR3 has 13 amino acids. Trimming cost V 3 bases and J 4 bases; bases outside gene matches: 3. CDR1 is SGHRS, CDR2 YFSETQ, per germline.